What follows are 27 T cell receptor beta chains derived from one specimen sequenced in a study of blood T cell repertoires in COVID-19. Repertoires were generated with immunoSEQ multiplex PCR, while TCRdb's copy carries only in-frame clones and drops some. Of 200,000 to 250,000 clones listed, approximately 88% are singletons. The material sequenced was PBMCs or T cells enriched from blood (not recorded which). Source of these receptors: a woman aged 30 to 39 who had been exposed to COVID-19.

The genes are TRBV7-2 and TRBJ1-2; D is ambiguous. The CDR3 has 14 amino acids. Germline lookup yields CDR1 SGHTA and CDR2 FQGNSA. Trimming took off 1 base at V and 8 bases at J, with 14 bases between the two ends. The CDR3 is CASSLVPGSGGYTF. CDR3 coding DNA: TGTGCCAGCAGCTTAGTTCCGGGTTCGGGAGGCTACACCTTC.

The chain uses TRBV11-2 and TRBJ1-2; D possibly corresponds to TRBD1 (5 bases). CDR1 is SGHAT, CDR2 FQNNGV, per germline. This CDR3 is built from 16 residues. Deletions cut 4 bases from V and 3 bases from J, with 18 bases between. CDR3 amino acids: CASSSAGKGADYGYTF. The CDR3 DNA follows: TGTGCCAGCAGCTCCGCAGGGAAAGGAGCCGACTATGGCTACACCTTC.

V and J are TRBV4-2 and TRBJ1-4; D is perhaps TRBD1 (6 bases). The germline gives CDR1 LGHNA, CDR2 YNFKEQ. This CDR3 has 16 amino acids. V was clipped by 1 base and J by 5 bases, with 14 bases between them. CDR3 nucleotides: TGTGCCAGCAGCCAAGTTTCGGGACAAACCAATGAAAAACTGTTTTTT. This codes for CASSQVSGQTNEKLFF.

This chain joins TRBV5-6 and TRBJ1-4; D remains ambiguous. With 6 bases removed from V and 4 bases from J, the gap between germline ends came to 13 bases. Germline V CDR1 and CDR2: SGHDT, YYEEEE. The CDR3 is 14 amino acids. CDR3 in DNA: TGTGCCAGCACCCACTCCCTCCTTAATGAAAAACTGTTTTTT. As protein: CASTHSLLNEKLFF.

The V gene is TRBV5-1, the J gene TRBJ2-5; no reliable D call. Germline CDR1 reads SGHRS; CDR2 reads YFSETQ. V lost 0 bases, J lost 5 bases, and 8 bases lay in between. The CDR3 sequence is 13 residues long. For the CDR3, the DNA is TGCGCCAGCAGCTTGGGGGCCGCGGAGACCCAGTACTTC. This sequence encodes CASSLGAAETQYF. Drawing the rest from reference TRBV5-1 and TRBJ2-5, the complete variable domain is KAGVTQTPRYLIKTRGQQVTLSCSPISGHRSVSWYQQTPGQGLQFLFEYFSETQRNKGNFPGRFSGRQFSNSRSEMNVSTLELGDSALYLCASSLGAAETQYFGPGTRLLVL.

This clone was detected only once. This chain uses TRBV10-3 with TRBJ1-2, with D unclear. Germline-derived CDR1 and CDR2 are ENHRY and SYGVKD. The CDR3 loop spans 12 amino acids. V lost 8 bases to trimming and J lost 8 bases, with 15 bases between them. CDR3 protein: CAIGGQSPGYTF. In DNA, the CDR3 is TGTGCCATCGGCGGGCAGAGCCCAGGCTACACCTTC.

The rearrangement links TRBV7-9 to TRBJ2-3, with 14 nucleotides matching TRBD2. The V and J ends lost 5 bases and 0 bases, in that order; junction bases with no gene match: 7. The V gene's germline CDR1 is SEHNR and CDR2 FQNEAQ (reference sequence). The CDR3 totals 18 residues. CDR3 in DNA: TGTGCCAGCAGCCCGGGACTAGCGGGAGTCCCAAGCACAGATACGCAGTATTTT. Protein product: CASSPGLAGVPSTDTQYF.

The chain carries TRBV19 and TRBJ2-5; D possibly corresponds to TRBD1 (5 bases). The DNA end is more similar to TRBJ2-7, so the J call may be wrong. In germline, CDR1 is LNHDA, CDR2 SQIVND (reference sequence). The length of the CDR3 is 13 residues. CDR3 loop: CASSITGRPEQYF. CDR3 coding DNA: TGTGCCAGTAGCATCACAGGACGACCCGAGCAGTACTTC.

This chain uses TRBV6-5 with TRBJ2-5; D might be TRBD1 (6 bases). CDR1 is MNHEY, CDR2 SVGAGI, per germline. V was shortened by 2 bases and J by 1 base, with 8 bases between the two germline ends. CDR3 length: 14 amino acids. The CDR3 sequence: CASSYGTFQETQYF. CDR3 in DNA: TGTGCCAGCAGTTACGGGACATTCCAAGAGACCCAGTACTTC.

The chain couples TRBV11-2 to TRBJ2-5; TRBD2 aligns across 8 bases. The CDR3 is 15 amino acids. CDR1 SGHAT and CDR2 FQNNGV come from the germline V gene. V was pared by 1 base and J by 2 bases, with 3 bases of the junction left unmatched. CDR3 sequence reads: CASSLATSGQETQYF. CDR3 nucleotides: TGTGCCAGCAGCTTAGCTACTAGCGGACAAGAGACCCAGTACTTC.

This clone was seen a few times. This chain connects TRBV12-3 or TRBV12-4 to TRBJ1-2; D uncertain. The CDR3 runs 13 residues. The V end was cut by 2 bases, the J end by 4 bases, with 8 bases between. The CDR3 DNA sequence: TGTGCCAGCAGTTTATCCCCCCGCTATGGCTACACCTTC. Translation gives CASSLSPRYGYTF.

The chain uses TRBV6-6 and TRBJ1-5, with 7 nucleotides matching TRBD1. CDR1 MNHNY and CDR2 SVGAGI come from the germline V gene (reference sequence). The trim removed 5 bases at V and 1 base at J, leaving 5 bases unmatched. This CDR3 region has 15 residues. CDR3 sequence (DNA): TGTGCCAGCAGTCTCAGGGGGGAGAGCAATCAGCCCCAGCATTTT. Translating gives CASSLRGESNQPQHF.

The chain links TRBV15 to TRBJ1-3, with D perhaps matching TRBD1 (6 bases). The V gene lost 2 bases and the J gene lost 8 bases, with 22 bases spanning the gap. Per germline, CDR1 LNHNV and CDR2 YYDKDF (reference sequence). The CDR3 is made up of 17 amino acids. CDR3 DNA: TGTGCCACCAGCAGACCAACCAGGCCGGGACATCGGGACACCATATATTTT. Translating gives CATSRPTRPGHRDTIYF.

The genes are TRBV28 and TRBJ2-1; D is unresolved. V was clipped by 6 bases and J by 6 bases, with 18 bases between them. Germline V lookup: CDR1 MDHEN, CDR2 SYDVKM. CDR3 size: 15 residues. The DNA for the CDR3 is TGTGCCAGCAGCCCCCCCCAACCGAGTTCCAATGAGCAGTTCTTC. Its translation is CASSPPQPSSNEQFF.

This chain uses TRBV30 with TRBJ1-4, with 7 positions matching TRBD1. The CDR3 is made up of 15 amino acids. Germline V gene lookup returns CDR1 GTSNPN and CDR2 SVGIG (reference sequence). With V trimmed by 2 bases and J by 5 bases, 8 bases remained unmatched. CDR3 loop: CAWSTLSRGNEKLFF. As DNA, the CDR3 is TGTGCCTGGAGTACCTTGTCCAGGGGGAATGAAAAACTGTTTTTT.

V gene TRBV5-1 combines with J gene TRBJ1-5, with D perhaps TRBD1 (6 bases). CDR3 length: 16 amino acids. Trimming removed 0 bases from V and 5 bases from J, with 15 bases in between. Per germline, CDR1 SGHRS and CDR2 YFSETQ. As DNA, the CDR3 is TGCGCCAGCAGCTTGGTCCCCGGCAGGGGAGATCAGCCCCAGCATTTT. Translating gives CASSLVPGRGDQPQHF.

This chain connects TRBV29-1 to TRBJ2-7; TRBD2 matches 10 bases. The CDR3 covers 13 residues. Per the germline V gene, CDR1 is SQVTM and CDR2 is ANQGSEA. With 5 bases clipped from V and 0 bases from J, the junction kept 1 base outside the gene matches. CDR3 coding DNA: TGCAGCGTTTCTAGCGGGAGCTCCTACGAGCAGTACTTC. As protein: CSVSSGSSYEQYF.

The chain joins TRBV30 to TRBJ2-1, with D tentatively TRBD2 (6 bases). The germline V and J ends were trimmed by 4 bases and 0 bases, with 13 bases remaining between them. The CDR3 covers 15 residues. From germline, CDR1 is GTSNPN and CDR2 SVGIG (reference sequence). Here the CDR3 reads CAWTRASVSYNEQFF. Written as DNA, the CDR3 is TGTGCCTGGACTCGGGCTAGCGTCTCCTACAATGAGCAGTTCTTC.

The chain links TRBV15 to TRBJ2-5; 13 nucleotides line up with TRBD2. The V and J ends lost 1 base and 5 bases, in that order; junction bases with no gene match: 1. The CDR3 length is 15 residues. CDR1 is LNHNV, CDR2 YYDKDF, per germline (reference sequence). The CDR3 is CATSRGTSGSETQYF. CDR3 coding DNA: TGTGCCACCAGCAGAGGGACTAGCGGGAGTGAGACCCAGTACTTC. Full variable domain (rest looked up from reference TRBV15 and TRBJ2-5): DAMVIQNPRYQVTQFGKPVTLSCSQTLNHNVMYWYQQKSSQAPKLLFHYYDKDFNNEADTPDNFQSRRPNTSFCFLDIRSPGLGDTAMYLCATSRGTSGSETQYFGPGTRLLVL.

This clone was recorded only once. The rearrangement uses TRBV19 and TRBJ1-2; 8 bases align to TRBD1. The CDR3 runs 13 residues. Germline CDR1 LNHDA, CDR2 SQIVND (reference sequence). The trim removed 5 bases at V and 10 bases at J, leaving 9 bases unmatched. DNA of the CDR3: TGTGCCAGTAGTTTATGGGGACAGGACTTCTACACCTTC. It translates to CASSLWGQDFYTF. The complete variable domain, with remaining parts taken from reference TRBV19 and TRBJ1-2, reads DGGITQSPKYLFRKEGQNVTLSCEQNLNHDAMYWYRQDPGQGLRLIYYSQIVNDFQKGDIAEGYSVSREKKESFPLTVTSAQKNPTAFYLCASSLWGQDFYTFGSGTRLTVV.

The chain combines TRBV5-4 with TRBJ2-5; 8 bases map to TRBD2. The germline CDR1 and CDR2 sequences are SGHNT and YYREEE (reference sequence). V was clipped by 4 bases and J by 5 bases; unmatched bases: 10. The CDR3 has 15 amino acids. CDR3 sequence (DNA): TGTGCCAGCAGCGTCGGGACTAGTGTTCGGGAGACCCAGTACTTC. Its translation: CASSVGTSVRETQYF.

The chain combines TRBV5-1 with TRBJ1-5; maybe TRBD1 (5 bases). In germline, CDR1 is SGHRS, CDR2 YFSETQ. Trimming stripped 3 bases from V and 4 bases from J, with 14 bases between. CDR3 size: 15 residues. CDR3 residues: CASSSTAGGNQPQHF. CDR3 sequence (DNA): TGCGCCAGCAGCTCGACAGCCGGTGGGAATCAGCCCCAGCATTTT. The full variable domain, rest sourced from reference TRBV5-1 and TRBJ1-5, is KAGVTQTPRYLIKTRGQQVTLSCSPISGHRSVSWYQQTPGQGLQFLFEYFSETQRNKGNFPGRFSGRQFSNSRSEMNVSTLELGDSALYLCASSSTAGGNQPQHFGDGTRLSIL.

This chain connects TRBV9 to TRBJ1-6; 7 bases line up with TRBD1. The germline V gene has CDR1 SGDLS and CDR2 YYNGEE. The ends lost 4 bases at V and 7 bases at J; junction bases unmatched: 5. The CDR3 is 14 amino acids. This CDR3 reads CASSSTGENSPLHF. CDR3 coding DNA: TGTGCCAGCAGCTCCACAGGGGAGAATTCACCCCTCCACTTT. The complete variable domain, with remaining parts taken from reference TRBV9 and TRBJ1-6, reads DSGVTQTPKHLITATGQRVTLRCSPRSGDLSVYWYQQSLDQGLQFLIQYYNGEERAKGNILERFSAQQFPDLHSELNLSSLELGDSALYFCASSSTGENSPLHFGNGTRLTVT.

The chain recombines TRBV9 with TRBJ2-1, with 7 bases aligning to TRBD2. The CDR3 runs to 12 residues. The germline gives CDR1 SGDLS, CDR2 YYNGEE. J gave up 6 bases and V 4 bases, and 1 base lay outside the gene matches. The CDR3 region is CASSWGGNEQFF. DNA of the CDR3: TGTGCCAGCAGCTGGGGGGGCAATGAGCAGTTCTTC.

The chain links TRBV10-1 to TRBJ1-1; D unresolved. The germline V gene has CDR1 WNHNN and CDR2 SYGVQD (reference sequence). V was pared by 6 bases and J by 5 bases, with 13 bases between. CDR3 length equals 13 residues. The DNA for the CDR3 is TGCGCCAGCAGAGCCCGCGAGAGAACTGAAGCTTTCTTT. Its translation is CASRARERTEAFF.

This chain links TRBV27 with TRBJ1-1, with TRBD1 identical over 7 bases. The CDR3 sequence is 15 residues long. Germline loops: CDR1 MNHEY, CDR2 SMNVEV (reference sequence). J gave up 1 base and V 5 bases, and 7 bases lay outside the gene matches. CDR3 sequence: CASSPLGQQNTEAFF. CDR3 nucleotides: TGTGCCAGCAGTCCCCTGGGACAGCAGAACACTGAAGCTTTCTTT.

The chain carries TRBV6-5 and TRBJ1-1; D gene unclear. The CDR3 consists of 14 residues. The V gene lost 6 bases and the J gene lost 1 base, with 12 bases spanning the gap. CDR1 and CDR2 from the germline V gene are MNHEY and SVGAGI. The CDR3 DNA is TGTGCCAGCAGCCGTGACATTAAGAACACTGAAGCTTTCTTT. This gives the protein CASSRDIKNTEAFF.